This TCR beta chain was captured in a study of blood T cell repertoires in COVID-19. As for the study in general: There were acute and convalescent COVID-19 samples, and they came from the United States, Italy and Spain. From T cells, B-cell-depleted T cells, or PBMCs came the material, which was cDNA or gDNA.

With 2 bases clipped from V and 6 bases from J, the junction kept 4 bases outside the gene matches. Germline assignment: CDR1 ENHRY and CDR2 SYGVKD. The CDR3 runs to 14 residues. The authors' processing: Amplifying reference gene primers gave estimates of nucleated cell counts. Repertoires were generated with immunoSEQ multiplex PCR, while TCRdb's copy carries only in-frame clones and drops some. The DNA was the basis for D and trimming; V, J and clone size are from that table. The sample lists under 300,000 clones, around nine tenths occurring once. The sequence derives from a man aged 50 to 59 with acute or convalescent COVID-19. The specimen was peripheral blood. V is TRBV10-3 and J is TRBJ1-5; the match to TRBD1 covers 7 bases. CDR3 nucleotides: TGTGCCATCAGTGAGGTATCAGGGGGTCAGCCCCAGCATTTT. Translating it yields CAISEVSGGQPQHF.